The 10 T cell receptor beta chains below come from one sample, sequenced in a study of cytomegalovirus exposure and HLA in healthy donors. With 60 Vbeta and 13 Jbeta primers, the PCR was carried out. Sequencing was performed with immunoSEQ multiplex PCR; in TCRdb, only in-frame clones are kept and a portion is missing. The sample consists of under 150,000 clones, 77% of them appearing once. Material: PBMCs. The receptors originated from a middle-aged woman in good health and CMV-seronegative.

The chain has TRBV11-2 and TRBJ1-4; tentatively, D is TRBD1 (6 bases). V lost 3 bases to trimming and J lost 13 bases, with 24 bases between them. Germline V gene lookup returns CDR1 SGHAT and CDR2 FQNNGV. The CDR3 contains 16 residues. CDR3: CASSFRGGPFTGRLFF. CDR3 DNA sequence: TGTGCCAGCAGCTTCCGAGGGGGACCCTTTACGGGGAGACTGTTTTTT.

The rearrangement uses TRBV27 and TRBJ2-3; 11 nucleotides align to TRBD1. Germline values: CDR1 MNHEY, CDR2 SMNVEV (reference sequence). After removal of 3 bases from V and 6 bases from J, the junction contained 8 bases not matched to a gene. CDR3 length equals 16 residues. The CDR3 spells CASSFTGTGGRDTQYF. Written as DNA, the CDR3 is TGTGCCAGCAGTTTCACCGGGACAGGGGGGCGGGATACGCAGTATTTT.

This clone was counted between two and nine times. The chain is built from TRBV10-3 and TRBJ1-2; no definite D call. CDR1 is ENHRY, CDR2 SYGVKD, per germline. The CDR3 totals 11 residues. V lost 4 bases and J lost 4, with 4 bases in between. The CDR3 bases are TGTGCCATCAGTGCGGGCTATGGCTACACCTTC. Protein: CAISAGYGYTF.

The V gene is TRBV7-3, the J gene TRBJ2-5, with no clear D. Germline V gene sequence: CDR1 SGHTA, CDR2 FQGTGA. The V gene lost 3 bases and the J gene lost 4 bases, with 12 bases spanning the gap. The CDR3 consists of 14 residues. The CDR3 is CASSLGHSGETQYF. CDR3 nucleotides: TGTGCCAGCAGCTTGGGCCACTCCGGAGAGACCCAGTACTTC.

The gene calls are TRBV9 and TRBJ2-1, with D possibly being TRBD2 (6 bases). Between the trimmed V and J ends, which lost 3 bases and 7 bases, there was a span of 20 bases. The CDR3 covers 16 residues. The germline V gene encodes CDR1 SGDLS and CDR2 YYNGEE. CDR3 in amino acids: CASSELDLPGGNEQFF. In DNA form, the CDR3 reads TGTGCCAGCAGCGAATTGGACCTCCCCGGGGGAAATGAGCAGTTCTTC.

This clone is a singleton in its sample. The V call is TRBV6-6, the J call TRBJ2-5; 9 bases line up with TRBD2. The CDR3 totals 14 residues. Trimming at V came to 6 bases and at J to 2 bases, leaving 4 bases not matched to a gene. CDR1 is MNHNY, CDR2 SVGAGI, per germline (reference sequence). The CDR3 here is CASRGLAGQETQYF. CDR3 sequence (DNA): TGTGCCAGCAGGGGCCTAGCGGGGCAAGAGACCCAGTACTTC.

The rearrangement uses TRBV6-5 and TRBJ1-2; tentative D call: TRBD1 (6 bases). Germline V gene sequence: CDR1 MNHEY, CDR2 SVGAGI. There are 16 residues in the CDR3. Trimming shortened V by 2 bases and J by 4 bases, and 17 bases separated the two germline ends. CDR3 sequence: CASSYLTGTTIYGYTF. The CDR3 nucleotides read TGTGCCAGCAGTTACCTTACCGGGACAACCATCTATGGCTACACCTTC.

This clone showed up just a few times. V is TRBV7-2 and J is TRBJ2-5; perhaps TRBD2 as D (6 bases). The DNA end is more similar to TRBJ2-7, so the J call may be wrong. CDR3 size: 13 residues. Germline V gives CDR1 SGHTA, CDR2 FQGNSA. CDR3 DNA: TGTGCCAGCGGACTAAACGGGCGCGTCGAGCAGTACTTC. Translated, it gives CASGLNGRVEQYF.

This chain connects TRBV5-6 to TRBJ1-5, with no clear D. Deletions cut 4 bases from V and 9 bases from J, with 14 bases between. The CDR3 has 13 residues. Per the germline V gene, CDR1 is SGHDT and CDR2 is YYEEEE. DNA of the CDR3: TGTGCCAGCAGCCCGCAATTACTTGGGCCCCAGCATTTT. It encodes CASSPQLLGPQHF.

V is TRBV6-5 and J is TRBJ1-1; 7 positions agree with TRBD1. Trimming removed 0 bases from V and 1 base from J; junction bases left unmatched: 2. The V gene's germline CDR1 is MNHEY and CDR2 SVGAGI. The CDR3 has 15 amino acids. The CDR3 DNA follows: TGTGCCAGCAGTTACTCGGGACAGAGGAACACTGAAGCTTTCTTT. Amino acids: CASSYSGQRNTEAFF.